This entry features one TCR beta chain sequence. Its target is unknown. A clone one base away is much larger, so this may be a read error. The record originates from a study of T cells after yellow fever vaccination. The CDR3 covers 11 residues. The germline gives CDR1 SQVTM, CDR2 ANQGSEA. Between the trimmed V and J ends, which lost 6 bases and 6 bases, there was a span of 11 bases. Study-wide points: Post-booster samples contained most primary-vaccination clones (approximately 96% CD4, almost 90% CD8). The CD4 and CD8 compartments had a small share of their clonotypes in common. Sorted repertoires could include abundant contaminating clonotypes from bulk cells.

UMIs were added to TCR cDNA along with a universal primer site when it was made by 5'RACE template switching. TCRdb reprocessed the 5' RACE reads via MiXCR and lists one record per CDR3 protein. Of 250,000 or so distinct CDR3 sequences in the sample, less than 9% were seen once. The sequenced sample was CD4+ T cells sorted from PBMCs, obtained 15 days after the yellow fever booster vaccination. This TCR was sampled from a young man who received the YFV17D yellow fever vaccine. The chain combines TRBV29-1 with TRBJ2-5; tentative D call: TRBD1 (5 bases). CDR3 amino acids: CSVRERQTQYF. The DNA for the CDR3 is TGCAGCGTCAGGGAACGGCAGACCCAGTACTTC. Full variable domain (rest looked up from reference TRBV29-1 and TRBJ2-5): SAVISQKPSRDICQRGTSLTIQCQVDSQVTMMFWYRQQPGQSLTLIATANQGSEATYESGFVIDKFPISRPNLTFSTLTVSNMSPEDSSIYLCSVRERQTQYFGPGTRLLVL.